A selection of T cell receptor beta chains follows, all from one sample in a study of T cells after yellow fever vaccination. TCRdb reprocessed the 5' RACE reads with MiXCR, giving one entry per CDR3 protein. The sample has a few hundred thousand distinct CDR3 sequences, roughly 4.8% seen once. This specimen was CD4+ T cells sorted from PBMCs, taken on the day of the yellow fever booster vaccination. The receptors were gathered from a man younger than 30 who received the YFV17D yellow fever vaccine. Each CDR3 is given with its conserved first and last residue. The D gene is left open where the match is weak. Rows may omit the clone size; those that give it use once, few, many or a size class.

J,size,V,D,CDR3,DNA
TRBJ2-1,many,TRBV11-1,.,CASSWKSRGAHNEQFF,TGTGCCAGCAGCTGGAAATCTAGGGGGGCCCACAATGAGCAGTTCTTC
TRBJ2-5,few,TRBV3-1,.,CASSTRAVQETQYF,TGTGCCAGCAGCACCCGGGCGGTACAAGAGACCCAGTACTTC
TRBJ2-1,many,TRBV12-3/TRBV12-4,TRBD1,CASRATGGVWFF,TGTGCCAGCAGGGCTACAGGGGGCGTGTGGTTCTTC
TRBJ2-3,few,TRBV28,.,CASSNDPDGDTQYF,TGTGCCAGCAGCAACGACCCGGACGGAGATACGCAGTATTTT
TRBJ2-1,many,TRBV9,.,CASSVGVSSYNEQFF,TGTGCCAGCAGCGTCGGGGTTAGCTCCTACAATGAGCAGTTCTTC
TRBJ2-5,few,TRBV6-5,TRBD2,CASSKRLAGAFQETQYF,TGTGCCAGCAGTAAAAGGCTAGCGGGGGCCTTCCAAGAGACCCAGTACTTC
TRBJ2-1,many,TRBV7-2,TRBD1,CASSLQGALGGEQFF,TGTGCCAGCAGCTTACAGGGGGCGCTAGGAGGTGAGCAGTTCTTC
TRBJ2-7,.,TRBV14,.,CASSQNTRAPKVDEQYF,TGTGCCAGCAGCCAAAATACCCGGGCCCCAAAGGTCGACGAGCAGTACTTC
TRBJ1-5,many,TRBV12-3/TRBV12-4,TRBD1,CASSPQGNQPQHF,TGTGCCAGCAGTCCACAGGGGAATCAGCCCCAGCATTTT
TRBJ1-5,.,TRBV5-1,TRBD1,CASSWTGGGNQPQHF,TGCGCCAGCAGTTGGACAGGGGGAGGCAATCAGCCCCAGCATTTT
TRBJ1-1,many,TRBV7-9,TRBD1,CASSPGTGGSAFF,TGTGCCAGCAGCCCAGGGACAGGGGGTTCGGCTTTCTTT
TRBJ1-6,many,TRBV12-3/TRBV12-4,.,CASSLASSYNSPLHF,TGTGCCAGCAGTTTGGCCAGCTCCTATAATTCACCCCTCCACTTT
TRBJ2-5,few,TRBV7-2,TRBD1,CASSPTGGRIETQYF,TGTGCCAGCAGCCCGACAGGGGGCAGGATCGAGACCCAGTACTTC
TRBJ2-1,many,TRBV5-5,.,CASSLVLENSWNEQFF,TGTGCCAGCAGCTTGGTCTTGGAAAATTCGTGGAATGAGCAGTTCTTC
TRBJ1-1,.,TRBV7-9,TRBD1,CASSGRQGRETEAFF,TGTGCCAGCAGCGGAAGACAGGGGAGAGAAACTGAAGCTTTCTTT
TRBJ2-1,few,TRBV6-1,TRBD2,CASSEIGGDSYNEQFF,TGTGCCAGCAGTGAGATCGGGGGGGACTCCTACAATGAGCAGTTCTTC
TRBJ2-4,few,TRBV20-1,.,CSARPAQHIQYF,TGCAGTGCTAGGCCGGCCCAACACATTCAGTACTTC
TRBJ2-7,.,TRBV5-1,.,CASSLGQIPYEQYF,TGCGCCAGCAGCTTGGGACAGATACCCTACGAGCAGTACTTC
TRBJ1-2,few,TRBV5-5,.,CASSLDPVFGEYGYTF,TGTGCCAGCAGCTTGGATCCCGTCTTCGGTGAATATGGCTACACCTTC
TRBJ1-6,few,TRBV5-1,.,CASSLVTVGNSPLHF,TGCGCCAGCAGCTTGGTGACAGTCGGAAATTCACCCCTCCACTTT
TRBJ2-3,.,TRBV4-3,TRBD2,CASSQDLPGGQTDTQYF,TGCGCCAGCAGCCAAGATCTTCCGGGGGGGCAAACAGATACGCAGTATTTT
TRBJ2-7,many,TRBV12-3/TRBV12-4,.,CASRQGGGYEQYF,TGTGCCAGCAGACAAGGAGGGGGGTACGAGCAGTACTTC
TRBJ1-6,few,TRBV24-1,.,CATPPGANSPLHF,TGTGCCACCCCCCCGGGTGCTAATTCACCCCTCCACTTT
TRBJ1-2,.,TRBV3-1,.,CASSQGGKGYTF,TGTGCCAGCAGCCAAGGTGGGAAGGGCTACACCTTC
TRBJ2-1,many,TRBV9,.,CASSGAGTAPYNEQFF,TGTGCCAGCAGCGGAGCCGGGACGGCACCCTACAATGAGCAGTTCTTC
TRBJ1-5,few,TRBV2,.,CASNKGLSNQPQHF,TGTGCCAGCAATAAGGGACTGAGCAATCAGCCCCAGCATTTT
TRBJ1-1,many,TRBV7-2,.,CASSWDTSEAFF,TGTGCCAGCAGCTGGGACACGTCTGAAGCTTTCTTT
TRBJ2-3,.,TRBV4-2,TRBD2,CASSGSAGGPDTQYF,TGTGCCAGCAGCGGATCAGCGGGGGGGCCAGATACGCAGTATTTT
TRBJ2-1,many,TRBV20-1,TRBD2,CSTPGLAGGRYEQFF,TGCTCCACCCCGGGACTAGCGGGGGGGCGTTATGAGCAGTTCTTC
TRBJ2-5,many,TRBV5-1,.,CASSLWQETQYF,TGCGCCAGCAGCTTGTGGCAAGAGACCCAGTACTTC
TRBJ1-2,.,TRBV6-2/TRBV6-3,TRBD1,CASSYSARGNGYTF,TGTGCCAGCAGTTACTCAGCCAGGGGGAATGGCTACACCTTC
TRBJ2-5,once,TRBV4-1,TRBD2,CASSQDLAGGLEETQYF,TGCGCCAGCAGCCAAGATCTAGCGGGGGGACTCGAAGAGACCCAGTACTTC
TRBJ2-7,.,TRBV15,TRBD2,CATSRGSSGGYSYEQYF,TGTGCCACCAGCAGAGGATCTAGCGGGGGATACTCCTACGAGCAGTACTTC
TRBJ2-1,many,TRBV7-2,TRBD1,CASSRQTGMFEQFF,TGTGCCAGCAGCCGACAGACAGGGATGTTTGAGCAGTTCTTC
TRBJ2-7,many,TRBV12-3/TRBV12-4,TRBD1,CASSLDRVGSNF,TGTGCCAGCAGCCTGGACAGGGTTGGGAGTAACTTC
TRBJ1-1,few,TRBV5-1,.,CASAPPVRGDTEAFF,TGCGCCAGCGCACCCCCTGTGCGGGGGGACACTGAAGCTTTCTTT
TRBJ2-3,many,TRBV12-3/TRBV12-4,.,CASTDFTDTQYF,TGTGCCAGCACGGACTTCACAGATACGCAGTATTTT
TRBJ2-2,.,TRBV20-1,TRBD1,CSARRQGNTGELFF,TGCAGTGCCAGGCGACAGGGTAACACCGGGGAGCTGTTTTTT
TRBJ1-6,few,TRBV7-3,.,CASSLFTNSPLHF,TGTGCCAGCAGCTTATTCACGAATTCACCCCTCCACTTT
TRBJ1-2,.,TRBV20-1,.,CSAEEPTVLDYGYTF,TGCAGTGCTGAAGAGCCGACAGTATTGGACTATGGCTACACCTTC
TRBJ2-3,few,TRBV6-5,TRBD2,CASRLAGSFGSTDTQYF,TGTGCCAGCAGACTAGCGGGGAGTTTTGGTAGCACAGATACGCAGTATTTT
TRBJ2-7,many,TRBV20-1,TRBD1,CSAEVGQGFVEQYF,TGCAGTGCAGAGGTGGGACAGGGGTTCGTCGAGCAGTACTTC
TRBJ2-3,few,TRBV7-3,.,CASSLYWGGTDTQYF,TGTGCCAGCAGCCTATATTGGGGGGGCACAGATACGCAGTATTTT
TRBJ1-2,.,TRBV29-1,TRBD1,CSVGQGNYGYTF,TGCAGCGTTGGACAGGGAAACTATGGCTACACCTTC
TRBJ2-2,many,TRBV14,TRBD1,CASSLWDRVPGELFF,TGTGCCAGCAGCCTATGGGACAGGGTTCCCGGGGAGCTGTTTTTT
TRBJ2-7,many,TRBV5-1,.,CASSRTDFYEQYF,TGCGCCAGCAGTCGGACGGATTTCTACGAGCAGTACTTC
TRBJ2-5,few,TRBV2,.,CASSYTQETQYF,TGTGCCAGCAGTTACACCCAAGAGACCCAGTACTTC
TRBJ2-1,many,TRBV6-2/TRBV6-3,.,CASSFLGTSAWFF,TGTGCCAGCAGCTTCCTCGGGACGTCGGCATGGTTCTTC
TRBJ2-5,few,TRBV4-3,TRBD2,CASSPGGGRGETQYF,TGCGCCAGCAGCCCAGGCGGGGGGAGGGGAGAGACCCAGTACTTC
TRBJ1-1,few,TRBV29-1,.,CSVKGQRNTEAFF,TGCAGCGTTAAAGGACAGCGGAACACTGAAGCTTTCTTT
TRBJ1-1,.,TRBV11-2,.,CASSLALGDTEAFF,TGTGCCAGCAGCTTAGCCCTAGGGGACACTGAAGCTTTCTTT
TRBJ2-1,many,TRBV3-1,TRBD2,CASSQDSGTSGRSYNEQFF,TGTGCCAGCAGCCAAGATTCCGGGACTAGCGGTAGGTCCTACAATGAGCAGTTCTTC
TRBJ1-4,.,TRBV14,.,CASSQDRSSPWNEKLFF,TGTGCCAGCAGCCAAGACCGATCAAGCCCTTGGAATGAAAAACTGTTTTTT